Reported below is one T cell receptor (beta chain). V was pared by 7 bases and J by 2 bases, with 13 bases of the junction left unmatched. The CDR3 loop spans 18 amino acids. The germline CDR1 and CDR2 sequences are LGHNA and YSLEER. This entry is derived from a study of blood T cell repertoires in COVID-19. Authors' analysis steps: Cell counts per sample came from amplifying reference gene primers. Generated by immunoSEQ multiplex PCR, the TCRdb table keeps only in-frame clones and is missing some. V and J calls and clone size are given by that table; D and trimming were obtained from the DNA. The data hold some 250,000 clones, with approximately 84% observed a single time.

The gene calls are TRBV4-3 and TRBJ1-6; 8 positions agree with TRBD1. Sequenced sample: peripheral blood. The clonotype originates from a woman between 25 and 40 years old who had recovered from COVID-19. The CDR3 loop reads CASNDRGRSIAYNSPLHF. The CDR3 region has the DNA TGCGCCAGCAATGACAGGGGTCGTTCGATCGCCTATAATTCACCCCTCCACTTT.